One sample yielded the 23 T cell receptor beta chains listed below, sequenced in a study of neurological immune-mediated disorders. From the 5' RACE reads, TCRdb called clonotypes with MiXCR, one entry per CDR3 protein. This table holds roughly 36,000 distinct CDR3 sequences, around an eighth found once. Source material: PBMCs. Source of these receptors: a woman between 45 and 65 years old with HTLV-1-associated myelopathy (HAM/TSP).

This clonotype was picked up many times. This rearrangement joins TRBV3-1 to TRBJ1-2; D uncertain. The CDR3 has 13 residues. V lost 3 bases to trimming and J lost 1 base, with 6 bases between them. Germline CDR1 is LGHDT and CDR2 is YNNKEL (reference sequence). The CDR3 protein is CASSHQLNYGYTF. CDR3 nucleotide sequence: TGTGCCAGCAGCCATCAGCTTAACTATGGCTACACCTTC.

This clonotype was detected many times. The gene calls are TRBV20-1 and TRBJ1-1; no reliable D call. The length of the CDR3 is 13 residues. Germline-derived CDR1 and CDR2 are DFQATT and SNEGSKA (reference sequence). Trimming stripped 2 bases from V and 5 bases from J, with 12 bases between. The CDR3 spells CSARTGMVTEAFF. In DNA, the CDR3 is TGCAGTGCTAGAACGGGGATGGTGACTGAAGCTTTCTTT.

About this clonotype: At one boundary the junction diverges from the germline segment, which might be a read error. The CDR3 region has the DNA TGTGCCAGCAGCCAACGTTTTATAATCGGCGGGGGGGGCACAGATACGCAGTATTTT. It is translated as CASSQRFIIGGGGTDTQYF. V gene TRBV4-1 combines with J gene TRBJ2-3; TRBD2 aligns across 9 bases. Germline assignment: CDR1 MGHRA and CDR2 YSYEKL. CDR3 length equals 19 residues.

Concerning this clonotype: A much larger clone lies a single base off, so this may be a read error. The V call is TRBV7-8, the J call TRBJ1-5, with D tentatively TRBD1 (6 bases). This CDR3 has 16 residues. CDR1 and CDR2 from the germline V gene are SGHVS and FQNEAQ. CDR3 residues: CASSLAWRGYDRPRHF. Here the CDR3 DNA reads TGTGCCAGCAGCTTAGCATGGAGGGGGTATGATCGGCCCCGGCATTTT.

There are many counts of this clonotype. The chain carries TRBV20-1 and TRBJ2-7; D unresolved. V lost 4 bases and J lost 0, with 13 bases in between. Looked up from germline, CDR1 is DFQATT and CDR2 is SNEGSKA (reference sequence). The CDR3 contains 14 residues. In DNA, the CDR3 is TGCAGTGCTAAAGGGAAGGGTTTCTCCTACGAGCAGTACTTC. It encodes CSAKGKGFSYEQYF.

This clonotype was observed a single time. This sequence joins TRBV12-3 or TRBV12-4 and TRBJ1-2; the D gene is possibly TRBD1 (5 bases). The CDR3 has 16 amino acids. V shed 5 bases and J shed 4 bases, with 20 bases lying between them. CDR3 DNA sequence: TGTGCCAGCAGTCGAAACGGCCAAGACAGACCCTATGGCTACACCTTC. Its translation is CASSRNGQDRPYGYTF.

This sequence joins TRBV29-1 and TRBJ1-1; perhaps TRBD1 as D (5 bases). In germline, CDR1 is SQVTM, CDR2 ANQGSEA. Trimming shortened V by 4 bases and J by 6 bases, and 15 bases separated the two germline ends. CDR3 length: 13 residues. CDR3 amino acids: CSVGGGVWAEAFF. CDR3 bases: TGCAGCGTTGGTGGGGGGGTATGGGCTGAAGCTTTCTTT. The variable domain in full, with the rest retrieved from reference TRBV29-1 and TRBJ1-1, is SAVISQKPSRDICQRGTSLTIQCQVDSQVTMMFWYRQQPGQSLTLIATANQGSEATYESGFVIDKFPISRPNLTFSTLTVSNMSPEDSSIYLCSVGGGVWAEAFFGQGTRLTVV.

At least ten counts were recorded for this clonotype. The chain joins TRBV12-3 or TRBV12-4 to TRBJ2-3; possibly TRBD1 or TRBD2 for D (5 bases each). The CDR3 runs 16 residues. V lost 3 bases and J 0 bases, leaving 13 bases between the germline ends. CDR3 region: CASSFRGGSSTDTQYF. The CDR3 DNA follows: TGTGCCAGCAGTTTCCGGGGCGGATCTAGCACAGATACGCAGTATTTT.

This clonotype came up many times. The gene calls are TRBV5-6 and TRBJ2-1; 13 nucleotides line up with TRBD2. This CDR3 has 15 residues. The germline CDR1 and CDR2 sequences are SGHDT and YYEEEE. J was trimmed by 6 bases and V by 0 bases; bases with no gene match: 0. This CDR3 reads CASSLGLAGGNEQFF. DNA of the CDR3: TGTGCCAGCAGCTTGGGACTAGCGGGGGGCAATGAGCAGTTCTTC.

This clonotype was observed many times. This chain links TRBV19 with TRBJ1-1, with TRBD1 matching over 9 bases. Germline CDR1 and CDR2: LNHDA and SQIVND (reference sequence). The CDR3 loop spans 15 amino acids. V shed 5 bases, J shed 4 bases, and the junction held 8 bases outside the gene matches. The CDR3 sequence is CASSSPTGGITEAFF. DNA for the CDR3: TGTGCCAGTAGTTCCCCCACAGGGGGCATCACTGAAGCTTTCTTT.

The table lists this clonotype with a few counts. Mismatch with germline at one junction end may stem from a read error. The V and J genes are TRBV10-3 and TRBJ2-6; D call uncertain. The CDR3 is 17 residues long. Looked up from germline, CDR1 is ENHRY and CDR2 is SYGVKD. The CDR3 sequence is CVISESGSASGANVLTF. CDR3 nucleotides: TGTGTCATCAGTGAGTCAGGTTCAGCCTCTGGGGCCAACGTCCTGACTTTC.

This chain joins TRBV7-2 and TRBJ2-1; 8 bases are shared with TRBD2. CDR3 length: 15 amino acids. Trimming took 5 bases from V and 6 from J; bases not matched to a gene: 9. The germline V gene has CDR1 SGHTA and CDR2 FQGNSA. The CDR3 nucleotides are TGTGCCAGCAGCCTACCTGGCGGGGGGCTCAATGAGCAGTTCTTC. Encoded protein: CASSLPGGGLNEQFF.

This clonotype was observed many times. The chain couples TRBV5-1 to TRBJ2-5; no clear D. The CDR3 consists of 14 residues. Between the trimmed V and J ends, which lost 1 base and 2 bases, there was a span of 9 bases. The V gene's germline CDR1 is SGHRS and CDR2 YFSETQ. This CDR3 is CASSLRVHQETQYF. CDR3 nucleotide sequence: TGCGCCAGCAGCTTGAGAGTTCATCAAGAGACCCAGTACTTC.

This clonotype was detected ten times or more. The CDR3 sequence is CASSVTGNTEAFF. CDR3 in DNA: TGTGCCAGCAGCGTAACGGGGAACACTGAAGCTTTCTTT. This sequence joins TRBV9 and TRBJ1-1, with D unclear. Germline loops: CDR1 SGDLS, CDR2 YYNGEE. The CDR3 runs 13 residues. Deletions cut 1 base from V and 1 base from J, with 5 bases between.

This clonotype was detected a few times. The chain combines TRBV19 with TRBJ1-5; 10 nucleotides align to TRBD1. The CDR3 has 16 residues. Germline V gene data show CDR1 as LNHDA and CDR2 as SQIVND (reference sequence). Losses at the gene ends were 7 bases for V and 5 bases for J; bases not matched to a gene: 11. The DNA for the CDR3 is TGTGCCAGTATTTCCCGCGGACAGGGGGGCTATCAGCCCCAGCATTTT. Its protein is CASISRGQGGYQPQHF.

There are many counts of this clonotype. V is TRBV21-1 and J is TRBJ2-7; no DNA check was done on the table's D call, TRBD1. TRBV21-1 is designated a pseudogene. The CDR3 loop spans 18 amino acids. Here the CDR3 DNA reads TGTGCCAGCAGCAAAGGGGAGGGACAGCCGAAATTTCCTACCGAGCAGTACGTC. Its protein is CASSKGEGQPKFPTEQYV.

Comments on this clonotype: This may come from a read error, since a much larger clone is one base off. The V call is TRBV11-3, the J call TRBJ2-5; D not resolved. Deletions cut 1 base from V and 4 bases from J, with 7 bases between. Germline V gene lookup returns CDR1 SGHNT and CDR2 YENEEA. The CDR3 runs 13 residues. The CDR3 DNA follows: TGTGCCAGCAGCTTAGTACGGCTAGAGACCCAGTACTTC. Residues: CASSLVRLETQYF.

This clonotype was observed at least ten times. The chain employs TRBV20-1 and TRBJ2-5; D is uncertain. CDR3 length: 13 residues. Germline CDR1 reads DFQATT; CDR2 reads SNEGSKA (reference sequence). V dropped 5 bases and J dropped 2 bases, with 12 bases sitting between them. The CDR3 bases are TGCAGTGCTTACGTACCTACACAAGAGACCCAGTACTTC. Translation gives CSAYVPTQETQYF.

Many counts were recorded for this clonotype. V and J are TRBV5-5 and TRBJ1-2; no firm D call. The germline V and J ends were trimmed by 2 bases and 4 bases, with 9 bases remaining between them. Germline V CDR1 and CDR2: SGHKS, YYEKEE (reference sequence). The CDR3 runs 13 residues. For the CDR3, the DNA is TGTGCCAGCAGCTTTGACCCGGCCTATGGCTACACCTTC. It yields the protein CASSFDPAYGYTF.

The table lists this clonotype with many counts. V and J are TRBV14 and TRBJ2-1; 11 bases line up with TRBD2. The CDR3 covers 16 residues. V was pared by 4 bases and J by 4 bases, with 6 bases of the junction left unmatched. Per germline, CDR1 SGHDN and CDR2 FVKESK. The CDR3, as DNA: TGTGCCAGCAGCCCATTAGCGGGGGGGACTTACAATGAGCAGTTCTTC. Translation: CASSPLAGGTYNEQFF.

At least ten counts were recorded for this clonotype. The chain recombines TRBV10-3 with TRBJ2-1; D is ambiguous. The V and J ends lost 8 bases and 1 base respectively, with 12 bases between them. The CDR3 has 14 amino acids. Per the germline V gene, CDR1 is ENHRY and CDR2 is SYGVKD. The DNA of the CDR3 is TGTGCCATCGGTACACTCACATCCTACAATGAGCAGTTCTTC. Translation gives CAIGTLTSYNEQFF.

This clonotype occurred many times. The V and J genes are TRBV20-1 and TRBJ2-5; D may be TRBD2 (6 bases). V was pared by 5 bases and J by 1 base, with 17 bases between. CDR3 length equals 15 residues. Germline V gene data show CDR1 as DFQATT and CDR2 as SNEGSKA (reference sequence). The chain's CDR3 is CSAGPGTGPQETQYF. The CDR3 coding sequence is TGCAGTGCTGGCCCCGGGACTGGACCCCAAGAGACCCAGTACTTC.

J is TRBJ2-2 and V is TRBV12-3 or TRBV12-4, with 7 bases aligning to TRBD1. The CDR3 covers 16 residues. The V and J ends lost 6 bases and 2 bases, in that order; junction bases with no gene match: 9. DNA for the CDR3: TGTGCCAGCAGCCCAGGGGACAGAGATAACACCGGGGAGCTGTTTTTT. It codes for CASSPGDRDNTGELFF.